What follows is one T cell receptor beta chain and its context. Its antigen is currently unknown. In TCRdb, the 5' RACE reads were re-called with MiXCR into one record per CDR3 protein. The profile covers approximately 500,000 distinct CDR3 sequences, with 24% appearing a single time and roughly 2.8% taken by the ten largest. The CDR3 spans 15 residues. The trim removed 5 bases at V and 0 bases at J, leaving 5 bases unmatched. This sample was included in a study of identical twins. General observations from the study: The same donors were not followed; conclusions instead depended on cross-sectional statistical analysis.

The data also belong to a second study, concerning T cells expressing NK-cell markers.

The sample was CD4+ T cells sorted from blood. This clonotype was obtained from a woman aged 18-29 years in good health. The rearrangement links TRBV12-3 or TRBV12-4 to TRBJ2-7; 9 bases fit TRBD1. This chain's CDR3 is CASSRQGVSSYEQYF. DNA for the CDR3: TGTGCCAGCAGTAGACAGGGGGTAAGCTCCTACGAGCAGTACTTC.